This is a list of T cell receptor beta chains from one sample in a study of graft-versus-host responses after intestinal transplantation. This table comes from immunoSEQ multiplex PCR, and its TCRdb copy is limited to in-frame clones, with some not included. Among approximately 63,000 clones listed, 85% to 95% were seen once. No antigen has been identified for these receptors. The specimen comprised unstimulated CD4+ T cells sorted from spleen or lymph node cells, sampled before transplant. The receptors were gathered from a human donor who was the organ donor for an intestinal transplant. Each CDR3 is given with its conserved first and last residue. The D gene is left open where the match is weak. Part of the rows lack a size; the others show once, few, many or a class for expanded clones.

TRBD1	TRBV5-1	once	15	TRBJ2-7	CASSLGGQGSYEQYF	TGCGCCAGCAGCTTGGGAGGACAGGGCTCCTACGAGCAGTACTTC
NA	TRBV4-1	NA	15	TRBJ2-1	CASSRDSFTFNEQFF	TGCGCCAGCAGCCGGGACTCCTTTACGTTCAATGAGCAGTTCTTC
TRBD1	TRBV19	NA	15	TRBJ1-1	CASSVQGARNTEAFF	TGTGCCAGTAGTGTACAGGGGGCAAGAAACACTGAAGCTTTCTTT
NA	TRBV25-1	few	14	TRBJ2-5	CASSESRAEGTQYF	TGTGCCAGCAGTGAATCAAGGGCCGAGGGGACCCAGTACTTC
TRBD1	TRBV19	once	15	TRBJ2-7	CASRTSGQGWYEQYF	TGTGCCAGTCGGACGTCGGGACAGGGTTGGTACGAGCAGTACTTC
NA	TRBV19	few	14	TRBJ1-3	CASTYQLSGNTIYF	TGTGCCAGTACCTACCAGCTCTCTGGAAACACCATATATTTT
NA	TRBV11-2	NA	14	TRBJ2-5	CASSPNRFMDTQYF	TGTGCCAGCAGCCCCAACCGGTTCATGGATACCCAGTACTTC
NA	TRBV29-1	NA	10	TRBJ2-7	CSAVNYEQYF	TGCAGCGCTGTGAACTACGAGCAGTACTTC
TRBD1	TRBV5-1	NA	13	TRBJ2-7	CASSGQAYHEQYF	TGCGCCAGTTCCGGACAGGCGTACCACGAGCAGTACTTC
TRBD1	TRBV7-9	NA	16	TRBJ2-7	CASSLSGTGGTYEQYF	TGTGCCAGCAGCTTATCGGGGACAGGGGGGACTTACGAGCAGTACTTC